This TCR beta chain is from a study of T-cell memory formation after mild COVID-19. The J segment lost 4 bases and the V segment lost 8 bases, leaving 15 bases of the junction unmatched. CDR3 length: 16 residues. CDR1 MNHEY and CDR2 SVGAGI come from the germline V gene. TCRdb recomputed calls from the 5' RACE reads with MiXCR, one row per CDR3 protein. The sample records about 310,000 distinct CDR3 sequences, approximately 15% being singletons. The V call is TRBV6-5, the J call TRBJ1-2, with TRBD1 matching over 8 bases. Material for sequencing was PBMCs or a T cell subset sorted from them (not recorded which). The TCR sequence derives from a man aged 18 to 30 who had mild COVID-19 (a few samples of this study predate the infection). Cell type and time point are not known. Written as DNA, the CDR3 is TGTGCCAGCGGATTCTGGATCGGAACAGGGGGCTATGGCTACACCTTC. It translates to CASGFWIGTGGYGYTF.